Here is one T cell receptor beta chain with its context. This clone occurred once. It lacks a known antigen. Per-base qualities were not stored, and no clone one base away is much larger. The V and J ends are trimmed by 9 bases and 7 bases, leaving 18 bases between them. The germline V gene yields MNHNS for CDR1 and SASEGT for CDR2. The CDR3 starts with the cysteine, ends with the phenylalanine, and has 14 residues. The entry retains the CDR3 DNA only, 42 bases that are in frame from base 1. The donors were healthy, HIV-negative adults with no recently reported acute infections or vaccinations. All donors were Caucasian adults living in Nashville, Tennessee, USA. CD4+ T cells were enriched through magnetic negative selection, after which naive cells were positively selected on CD45RA and the remaining negative fraction served as the memory subset. After blood collection by leukapheresis, PBMCs were isolated using Ficoll-Histopaque density gradient centrifugation and then cryopreserved in the vapor phase of liquid nitrogen. Analytical flow cytometry was used to check the purity and quantity of every magnetically sorted T cell population. Genomic DNA was isolated from each sorted fraction and quantified by UV absorbance on a Nanodrop 2000c.

These data belong to a study of shared clonotypes between healthy human individuals (dated by TCRdb to about 2020). Looking at the study overall: A couple of women and a few men aged 18 to 49 years were included in the cohort. For each donor, CD4 naive and CD4 memory were each given three plates, CD8 naive was given two plates, and CD8 memory was given one plate. To estimate repertoire size and how much clonotypes are shared between individuals, the study performed deep sequencing of blood TCR repertoires from roughly five healthy adults. To increase sequencing depth and limit assay-specific biases, different laboratories used diverse techniques to prepare libraries and sequence TCR repertoires. Each donor's leukapheresis produced roughly between about 0.9 and 9.5 billion PBMCs. Overall results and qualifications from the work: Because the study included a small number of donors, the genetic and exposure-history diversity represented was limited. Sharing across a few donors was observed for roughly 5.4% of naive CD4, 3.5% of naive CD8, roughly 2.4% of memory CD4, and roughly 0.4% of memory CD8 clonotypes. Pairwise subsampling led to the expectation that sequencing depth would affect the degree of clonotype sharing among donors. Compared with non-shared clonotypes, clonotypes shared by all four sorted-subset donors had higher generation probabilities. Rarefaction of sorted-subset datasets indicated incomplete sequencing despite the large sequencing depth. Only blood was sampled, and tissue TCR repertoires likely differ from those in blood. Naive subsets generally had larger estimated clonotype richness than memory subsets did.

TCR CDR3 regions were amplified from genomic DNA by multiplex PCR using the deep immunoSEQ assay. Extracted genomic DNA from each cell subset was spread evenly across all wells of several immunoSEQ 96-well plates, with each plate serving as a replicate. Each replicate PCR for sorted subsets received about 180 ng genomic DNA, equal to some 32,000 T cell genomes. Purified libraries were quantified with a Qubit 3.0 fluorometer, sized on a Bioanalyzer 2100, and re-quantified with the KAPA Library Quantification kit. Each immunoSEQ 96-well plate was sequenced on its own single-read 150-cycle Illumina NextSeq 550 flow cell. The study's processing was this. Because only junctional sequences without quality scores were contained in the immunoSEQ output, filtering matching that applied to full-length reads could not be performed. To assign V/J genes and CDR3, sequences were annotated against IMGT germline references using PyIR, a Python wrapper for IgBLAST v1.9. Reads with weak V/J assignments (E-value above 1e-6), missing CDR3, stop codons, out-of-frame junctions, or ambiguous translated residues were removed. V3J clonotypes were defined as sequences sharing the same inferred V gene, J gene, and CDR3 amino acid sequence. The percentage overlap between two repertoires was calculated by dividing the number of shared unique clonotypes by the size of the smaller repertoire. RTK rarefaction, the Chao1 estimator, and Recon v2.1 estimates of unobserved clonotypes were used to assess repertoire richness. Generation probabilities were computed with OLGA for all TCRbeta clonotypes obtained by the gDNA method from a handful of donors. Entries here come from immuneACCESS through TCRdb and include only in-frame sequences with V and J called. Some clones fail to appear in such tables; in the studies checked, an unresolved V gene covers under half of the shortfall, and the cause of the remainder is unknown. V and J calls and clone size come straight from that table; D and trimming were deduced from the DNA. The table for this sample lists about a million clones; 75% of them were counted only once. The ten largest clones add up to approximately 1.5% of the sample.

Sequencing input: memory CD4+ T cells sorted from blood. Taken with the paper, the label for cell subset or site translates to: CD45RA-negative fraction. The chain is assembled from TRBV6-1 and TRBJ1-4; a tentative D call is TRBD1 (5 bases match). The source is a man in his late teens or twenties in good health. The CDR3 loop reads CASRKEGAGEKLFF. At the DNA level, the sequence is TGTGCCAGTCGGAAGGAAGGGGCAGGTGAAAAACTGTTTTTT.